This entry concerns a single T cell receptor (beta chain). Participants were aged about 18 to 89 years from some 24 US areas. Cohorts were assigned according to the clinical history that participants reported. The data were obtained in a study of blood T cell repertoires in COVID-19. For the study at large: Recovery among Cohort 3 donors was established by two negative PCRs, clearance, or symptom resolution.

Losses at the gene ends were 6 bases for V and 3 bases for J; bases not matched to a gene: 9. Germline V lookup: CDR1 SGHNT, CDR2 YYREEE (reference sequence). CDR3 size: 15 residues. How the authors handled the data: Reference gene primer amplification gave nucleated cell count estimates. Sequenced by immunoSEQ multiplex PCR; TCRdb stores in-frame clones only, minus some. D and trimming come from the DNA, and the V and J calls and clone size come from that table. The sample has approximately 170,000 clones, roughly 78% seen once. The chain uses TRBV5-4 and TRBJ2-1; the match to TRBD2 covers 7 bases. The sample consisted of PBMCs or T cells enriched from blood (not recorded which). The TCR originated in a woman in her 70s in a cohort exposed to, infected with or recovered from COVID-19 (not recorded which). In nucleotides, the CDR3 is TGTGCCAGCACCCAGACCGGGAGGAGCTACAATGAGCAGTTCTTC. Translating it yields CASTQTGRSYNEQFF.